This T cell receptor beta chain was profiled in a study of T cells in Graves' hyperthyroidism and ophthalmopathy. The investigators amplified TCR beta CDR3 regions from RNA transcripts. First-round RT-PCR of the TCR CDR3 relied on the HTBI primer set. TCRdb re-derived calls from the multiplex PCR reads in MiXCR, one entry per CDR3 protein. In the table there are hundreds of thousands of distinct CDR3 sequences, 15% to 19% of which are singletons. This clonotype has just a few counts. Its cognate antigen is unknown. Source material for PBMCs was more than 7.5 ml fresh peripheral blood. Whole-study findings and limits: Ophthalmopathy onset followed model prediction by a median approximately 6.2 months.

This sequence originates from a woman under 30 with Graves' hyperthyroidism. Sequences were obtained from blood.

Written as DNA, the CDR3 is TGTGCCAGCAGCTTACTCGGGGGGCGCATATCTGGCTACACCTTC. Translating gives CASSLLGGRISGYTF. The chain couples TRBV7-3 to TRBJ1-2, with D maybe TRBD1 (6 bases). The germline gives CDR1 SGHTA, CDR2 FQGTGA. The CDR3 has 15 amino acids. With 2 bases removed from V and 7 bases from J, the gap between germline ends came to 17 bases.